This T cell receptor beta chain was retrieved from a study of blood T cell dynamics during melanoma immunotherapy. Whole-study results and caveats: Whether repertoire-driving clones were melanoma-specific could not be determined.

As to time point: week 3, after first cycle of checkpoint inhibitor. On this clone itself: As yet, its antigen is unknown.

Assay: immunoSEQ multiplex PCR; the TCRdb copy retains only in-frame clones and omits some. This sample yields 8,500 or so clones, of which more than 75% are seen a single time; roughly 2.1% belongs to the top ten. V trimming: 4 bases; J trimming: 5 bases; junction bases outside the gene matches: 8. CDR1 is MNHEY and CDR2 is SMNVEV in the germline V gene (reference sequence). CDR3 length equals 14 residues. The sequenced sample was blood, obtained from a patient treated with checkpoint blockade. The genes are TRBV27 and TRBJ2-7; 7 positions agree with TRBD1. The receptor's source is a human donor with melanoma. In nucleotides, the CDR3 is TGTGCCAGCAGTTCCCGAGACAGGGAGAACGAGCAGTACTTC. It is translated as CASSSRDRENEQYF.